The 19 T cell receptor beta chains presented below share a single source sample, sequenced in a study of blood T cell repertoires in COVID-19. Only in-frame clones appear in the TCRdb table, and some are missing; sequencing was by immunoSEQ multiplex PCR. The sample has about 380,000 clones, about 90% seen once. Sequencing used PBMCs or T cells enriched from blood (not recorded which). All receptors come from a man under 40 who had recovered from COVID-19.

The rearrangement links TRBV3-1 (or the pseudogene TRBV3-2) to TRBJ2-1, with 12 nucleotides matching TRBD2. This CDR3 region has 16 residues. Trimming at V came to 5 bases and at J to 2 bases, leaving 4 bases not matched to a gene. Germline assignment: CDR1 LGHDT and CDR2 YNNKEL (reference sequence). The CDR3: CASSKGLAGPYNEQFF. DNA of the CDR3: TGTGCCAGCAGCAAAGGACTAGCGGGGCCCTACAATGAGCAGTTCTTC.

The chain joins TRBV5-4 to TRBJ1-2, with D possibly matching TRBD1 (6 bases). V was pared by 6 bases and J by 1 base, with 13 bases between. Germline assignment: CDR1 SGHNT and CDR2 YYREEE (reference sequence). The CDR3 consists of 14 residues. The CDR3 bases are TGTGCCAGCACCAAGGGGGGGGATAACTATGGCTACACCTTC. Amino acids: CASTKGGDNYGYTF. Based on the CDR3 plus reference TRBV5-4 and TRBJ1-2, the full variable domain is ETGVTQSPTHLIKTRGQQVTLRCSSQSGHNTVSWYQQALGQGPQFIFQYYREEENGRGNFPPRFSGLQFPNYSSELNVNALELDDSALYLCASTKGGDNYGYTFGSGTRLTVV.

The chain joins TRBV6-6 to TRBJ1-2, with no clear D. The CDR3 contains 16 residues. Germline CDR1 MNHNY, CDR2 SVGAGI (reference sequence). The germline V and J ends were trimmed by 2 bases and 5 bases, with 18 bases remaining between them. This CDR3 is CASSYDSAARVYGYTF. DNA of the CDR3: TGTGCCAGCAGTTACGACTCGGCTGCCCGGGTTTATGGCTACACCTTC.

The CDR3 loop reads CASSTSQGYQPQHF. The CDR3, as DNA: TGTGCCAGCAGTACATCACAGGGGTATCAGCCCCAGCATTTT. J is TRBJ1-5 and V is TRBV6-5; 7 nucleotides agree with TRBD1. V shed 5 bases and J 5 bases; nucleotides not matched to a gene: 6. Per the germline V gene, CDR1 is MNHEY and CDR2 is SVGAGI. CDR3 length: 14 residues.

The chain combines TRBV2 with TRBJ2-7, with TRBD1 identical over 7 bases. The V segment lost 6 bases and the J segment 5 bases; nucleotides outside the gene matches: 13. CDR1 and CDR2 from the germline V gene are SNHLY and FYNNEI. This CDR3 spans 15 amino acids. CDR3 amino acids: CASRALTGTVNEQYF. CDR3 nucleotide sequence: TGTGCCAGCAGGGCATTAACCGGGACAGTCAACGAGCAGTACTTC.

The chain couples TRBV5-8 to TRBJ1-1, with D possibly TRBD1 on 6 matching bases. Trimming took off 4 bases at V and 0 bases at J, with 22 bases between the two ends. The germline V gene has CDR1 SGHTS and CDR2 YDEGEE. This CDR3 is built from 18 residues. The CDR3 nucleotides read TGTGCCAGCAGCCGGGGTGGGGGCCTCACCCCATTGAACACTGAAGCTTTCTTT. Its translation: CASSRGGGLTPLNTEAFF. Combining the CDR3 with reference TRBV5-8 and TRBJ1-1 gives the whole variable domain EAGVTQSPTHLIKTRGQQATLRCSPISGHTSVYWYQQALGLGLQFLLWYDEGEERNRGNFPPRFSGRQFPNYSSELNVNALELEDSALYLCASSRGGGLTPLNTEAFFGQGTRLTVV.

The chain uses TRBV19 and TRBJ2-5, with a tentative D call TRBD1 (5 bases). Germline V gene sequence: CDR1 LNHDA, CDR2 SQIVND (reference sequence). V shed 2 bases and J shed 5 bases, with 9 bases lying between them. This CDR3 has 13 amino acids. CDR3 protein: CASSIIQGETQYF. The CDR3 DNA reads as TGTGCCAGTAGTATAATCCAGGGCGAGACCCAGTACTTC.

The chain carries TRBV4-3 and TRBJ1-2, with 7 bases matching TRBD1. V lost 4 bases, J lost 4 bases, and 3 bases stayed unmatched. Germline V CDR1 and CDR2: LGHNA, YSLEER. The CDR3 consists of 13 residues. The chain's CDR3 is CASSPRDSYGYTF. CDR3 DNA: TGCGCCAGCAGCCCCCGGGACAGCTATGGCTACACCTTC.

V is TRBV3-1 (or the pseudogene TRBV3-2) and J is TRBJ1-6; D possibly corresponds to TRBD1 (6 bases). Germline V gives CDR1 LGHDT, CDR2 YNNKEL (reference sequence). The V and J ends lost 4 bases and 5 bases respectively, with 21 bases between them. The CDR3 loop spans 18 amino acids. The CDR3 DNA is TGTGCCAGCAGCCTGGGGACATCCATCTGGGTCGATAATTCACCCCTCCACTTT. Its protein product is CASSLGTSIWVDNSPLHF.

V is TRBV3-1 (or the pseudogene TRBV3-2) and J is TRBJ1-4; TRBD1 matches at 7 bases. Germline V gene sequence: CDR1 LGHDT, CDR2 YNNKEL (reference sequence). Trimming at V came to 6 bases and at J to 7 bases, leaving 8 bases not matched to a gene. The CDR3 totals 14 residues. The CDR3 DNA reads TGTGCCAGCAGTCCGACAGGGATACGTGAAAAACTGTTTTTT. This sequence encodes CASSPTGIREKLFF.

Written as DNA, the CDR3 is TGTGCCAGCAGCTTGGGTTCAGGCATGAACACTGAAGCTTTCTTT. Its protein product is CASSLGSGMNTEAFF. The chain couples TRBV5-8 to TRBJ1-1; D not resolved. The CDR3 sequence is 15 residues long. V lost 0 bases and J 0 bases, leaving 9 bases between the germline ends. Germline-derived CDR1 and CDR2 are SGHTS and YDEGEE.

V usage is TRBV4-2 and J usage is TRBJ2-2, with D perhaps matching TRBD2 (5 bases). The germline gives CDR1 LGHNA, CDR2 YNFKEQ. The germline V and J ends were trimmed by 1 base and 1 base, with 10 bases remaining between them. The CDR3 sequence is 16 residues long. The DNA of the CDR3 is TGTGCCAGCAGCCAAGGAGAACGGGGGAACACCGGGGAGCTGTTTTTT. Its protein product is CASSQGERGNTGELFF.

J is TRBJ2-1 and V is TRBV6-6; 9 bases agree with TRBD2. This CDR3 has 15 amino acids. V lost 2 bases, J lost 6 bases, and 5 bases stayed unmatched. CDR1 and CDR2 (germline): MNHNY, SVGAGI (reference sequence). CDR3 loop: CASSYGTSIGNEQFF. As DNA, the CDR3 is TGTGCCAGCAGTTACGGGACTAGCATTGGCAATGAGCAGTTCTTC.

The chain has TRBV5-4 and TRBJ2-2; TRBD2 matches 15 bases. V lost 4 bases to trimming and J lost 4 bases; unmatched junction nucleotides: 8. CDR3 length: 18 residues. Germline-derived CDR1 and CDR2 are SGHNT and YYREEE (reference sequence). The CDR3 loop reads CASSRGLAGGPGTGELFF. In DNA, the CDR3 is TGTGCCAGCAGCAGGGGACTAGCGGGGGGTCCGGGCACCGGGGAGCTGTTTTTT.

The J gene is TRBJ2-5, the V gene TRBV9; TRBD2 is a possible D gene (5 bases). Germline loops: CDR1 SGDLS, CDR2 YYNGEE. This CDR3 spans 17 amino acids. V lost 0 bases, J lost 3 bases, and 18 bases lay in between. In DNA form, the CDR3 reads TGTGCCAGCAGCGTAGCTATAGACCCTAAGGGAGAAGAGACCCAGTACTTC. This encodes CASSVAIDPKGEETQYF.

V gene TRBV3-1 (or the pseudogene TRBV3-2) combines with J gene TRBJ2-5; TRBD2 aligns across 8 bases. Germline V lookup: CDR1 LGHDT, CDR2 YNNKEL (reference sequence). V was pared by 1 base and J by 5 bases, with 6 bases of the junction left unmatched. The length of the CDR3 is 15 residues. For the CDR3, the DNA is TGTGCCAGCAGCCAAGCCGCGGGGGGATGGGAGACCCAGTACTTC. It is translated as CASSQAAGGWETQYF.

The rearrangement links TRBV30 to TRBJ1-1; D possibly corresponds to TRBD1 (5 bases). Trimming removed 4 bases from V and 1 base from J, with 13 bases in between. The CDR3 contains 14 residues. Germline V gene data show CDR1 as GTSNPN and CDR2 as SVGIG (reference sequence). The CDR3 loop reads CAWMAGRTNTEAFF. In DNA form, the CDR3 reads TGTGCCTGGATGGCGGGACGGACGAACACTGAAGCTTTCTTT.

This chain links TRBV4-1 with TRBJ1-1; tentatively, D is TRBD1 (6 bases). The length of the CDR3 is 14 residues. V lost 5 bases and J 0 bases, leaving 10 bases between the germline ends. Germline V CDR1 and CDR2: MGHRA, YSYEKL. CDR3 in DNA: TGCGCCAGCAGCTGGGACAAAATGAACACTGAAGCTTTCTTT. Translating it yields CASSWDKMNTEAFF.

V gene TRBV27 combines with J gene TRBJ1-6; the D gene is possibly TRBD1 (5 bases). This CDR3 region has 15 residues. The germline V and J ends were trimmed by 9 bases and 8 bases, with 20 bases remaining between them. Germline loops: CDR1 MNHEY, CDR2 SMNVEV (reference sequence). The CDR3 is CASSLERQLHSPLHF. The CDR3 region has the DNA TGTGCCAGTTCCTTAGAGCGACAGCTCCATTCACCCCTCCACTTT.